These 14 T cell receptor beta chains were sequenced from one sample in a study of blood T cells in healthy people across ages. A second PCR, run for about 7 to 11 cycles, used a sample-barcoded 5' primer plus a J-beta primer mix. MiXCR, applied by TCRdb to the 5' RACE reads, yields one record per CDR3 protein. The sample carries around 1,900,000 distinct CDR3 sequences, 39% recorded once. Sequenced input: blood. The receptors here all came from a human donor in good health.

This chain joins TRBV15 and TRBJ2-3; TRBD1 agrees at 8 bases. The J segment lost 2 bases and the V segment lost 0 bases, leaving 7 bases of the junction unmatched. Germline V gene lookup returns CDR1 LNHNV and CDR2 YYDKDF (reference sequence). This CDR3 is 17 amino acids long. Written as DNA, the CDR3 is TGTGCCACCAGCAGAGATCTCAGGACAGGGATCACAGATACGCAGTATTTT. Translating it yields CATSRDLRTGITDTQYF.

The genes are TRBV11-3 and TRBJ1-1; the match to TRBD1 covers 9 bases. V was pared by 0 bases and J by 0 bases, with 8 bases of the junction left unmatched. CDR3 length equals 18 residues. The germline V gene encodes CDR1 SGHNT and CDR2 YENEEA. In DNA form, the CDR3 reads TGTGCCAGCAGCTTAGATTGGGGGACAGGGACTGTGAACACTGAAGCTTTCTTT. This encodes CASSLDWGTGTVNTEAFF.

This sequence joins TRBV11-2 and TRBJ2-5; D assignment may be TRBD1 or TRBD2 (5 bases each). This CDR3 has 14 residues. Deletions cut 4 bases from V and 5 bases from J, with 14 bases between. CDR1 is SGHAT and CDR2 is FQNNGV in the germline V gene. CDR3 bases: TGTGCCAGCAGCTCTGCAGGGAGTGATGAGACCCAGTACTTC. It encodes CASSSAGSDETQYF.

The rearrangement links TRBV5-1 to TRBJ2-3; D may be TRBD2 (6 bases). The CDR3 sequence is 17 residues long. V lost 0 bases and J 5 bases, leaving 19 bases between the germline ends. CDR1 is SGHRS, CDR2 YFSETQ, per germline. For the CDR3, the DNA is TGCGCCAGCAGCTTGGCCTTCCAATCGGGACTCGTAGATACGCAGTATTTT. This codes for CASSLAFQSGLVDTQYF.

This clonotype has a handful of counts. The chain recombines TRBV20-1 with TRBJ2-2; D is ambiguous. This CDR3 is built from 15 residues. Germline CDR1 DFQATT, CDR2 SNEGSKA (reference sequence). Trimming took 6 bases from V and 0 from J, leaving 14 bases between them. CDR3 bases: TGCAGTGCCCAGGTGGTACTGTCGAACACCGGGGAGCTGTTTTTT. Translation gives CSAQVVLSNTGELFF.

This clonotype was detected only a few times. The chain has TRBV5-1 and TRBJ2-7; 7 positions match TRBD2. The CDR3 is made up of 13 amino acids. Germline V CDR1 and CDR2: SGHRS, YFSETQ. V dropped 7 bases and J dropped 0; count of bases not matched to a gene: 4. CDR3 region: CASFGGTSYEQYF. The DNA for the CDR3 is TGCGCCAGCTTCGGGGGGACCTCCTACGAGCAGTACTTC.

The chain joins TRBV3-1 to TRBJ2-7, with a weak D call TRBD1 (5 bases). The CDR3 is 16 amino acids. Trimming removed 5 bases from V and 5 bases from J, with 22 bases in between. CDR1 and CDR2 from the germline V gene are LGHDT and YNNKEL (reference sequence). CDR3 bases: TGTGCCAGCAGCTTGTCGGCAGGGATAGGATTTAACGAGCAGTACTTC. It translates to CASSLSAGIGFNEQYF.

This clonotype was seen many times. V gene TRBV20-1 combines with J gene TRBJ2-5; unclear D gene. The V end lost 0 bases, the J end lost 2 bases, and 10 bases lay between the germline ends. The CDR3 is made up of 14 amino acids. CDR1 and CDR2 (germline): DFQATT, SNEGSKA (reference sequence). The CDR3 loop reads CSARDGAPQETQYF. Here the CDR3 DNA reads TGCAGTGCTAGAGATGGTGCTCCGCAAGAGACCCAGTACTTC.

CDR3 region: CASSQGQAFSGANVLTF. As DNA, the CDR3 is TGCGCCAGCAGCCAAGGACAGGCTTTCTCTGGGGCCAACGTCCTGACTTTC. The rearrangement uses TRBV4-1 and TRBJ2-6, with a tentative D call TRBD1 (6 bases). This CDR3 has 17 residues. The V end was cut by 1 base, the J end by 0 bases, with 10 bases between. CDR1 MGHRA and CDR2 YSYEKL come from the germline V gene.

V usage is TRBV5-6 and J usage is TRBJ2-5, with 9 bases aligning to TRBD2. Trimming at V came to 1 base and at J to 1 base, leaving 2 bases not matched to a gene. The CDR3 is made up of 15 amino acids. In germline, CDR1 is SGHDT, CDR2 YYEEEE. The CDR3 loop is CASSLCGGGQETQYF. The CDR3 nucleotides read TGTGCCAGCAGCTTGTGCGGGGGGGGCCAAGAGACCCAGTACTTC. The full variable domain, completed using reference TRBV5-6 and TRBJ2-5, is DAGVTQSPTHLIKTRGQQVTLRCSPKSGHDTVSWYQQALGQGPQFIFQYYEEEERQRGNFPDRFSGHQFPNYSSELNVNALLLGDSALYLCASSLCGGGQETQYFGPGTRLLVL.

The chain combines TRBV3-1 with TRBJ2-7, with D possibly being TRBD2 (6 bases). Trimming cost V 4 bases and J 6 bases, with 13 bases left between them. Germline V CDR1 and CDR2: LGHDT, YNNKEL (reference sequence). This CDR3 spans 13 amino acids. CDR3: CASSRIPGGEQYF. CDR3 DNA sequence: TGTGCCAGCAGCCGTATTCCCGGGGGCGAGCAGTACTTC.

This rearrangement joins TRBV3-1 to TRBJ1-2; possible D gene TRBD1, 6 bases. In germline, CDR1 is LGHDT, CDR2 YNNKEL (reference sequence). CDR3 length equals 14 residues. Trimming removed 6 bases at V and 7 bases at J, with 18 bases between. CDR3 in amino acids: CASSYKGQSGGYTF. The CDR3 nucleotides are TGTGCCAGCAGTTACAAAGGACAGTCGGGTGGCTACACCTTC.

About this clonotype: Possible read error: a much larger clone is one base away. J is TRBJ2-1 and V is TRBV29-1; no firm D call. CDR1 and CDR2 from the germline V gene are SQVTM and ANQGSEA. CDR3 length equals 13 residues. With 5 bases removed from V and 7 bases from J, the gap between germline ends came to 15 bases. The CDR3, as DNA: TGCAGCGTTTGGTCGGCCTGTCGGAATGAGCAGTTCTTC. Translation: CSVWSACRNEQFF.

The chain is built from TRBV12-5 and TRBJ2-4; D may correspond to TRBD1 or TRBD2 (6 bases each). The end of the DNA is better explained by TRBJ2-7, so the J call may be wrong. This CDR3 region has 13 residues. Germline V gene lookup returns CDR1 LGHNT and CDR2 FRNRAP. The CDR3 loop is CASVRSGGGEQYF. The DNA of the CDR3 is TGTGCTAGTGTGAGGTCTGGAGGGGGCGAGCAGTACTTC.